Sequencing of this TCR beta chain was carried out in a study of glioma-infiltrating T cells after dendritic cell vaccination. Study information: Autologous tumor lysate was loaded overnight onto monocyte-derived dendritic cells grown approximately seven days with IL-4 and GM-CSF.

Patients had residual fresh-frozen tumor tissue and more than two years of survival data. The CDR3 has 15 amino acids. Germline V lookup: CDR1 LNHDA, CDR2 SQIVND (reference sequence). Unmatched junction bases numbered 7, after V lost 6 bases and J lost 0 bases. Profiled with immunoSEQ multiplex PCR; TCRdb holds only in-frame clones, not every one. The table lists fewer than 50,000 clones, approximately 84% of them singletons, with over 6.5% in the top ten. The rearrangement joins TRBV19 to TRBJ2-7; the match to TRBD2 covers 8 bases. The clonotype was recovered from a human donor with glioblastoma. The sample was blood, taken before dendritic cell vaccination. CDR3 loop: CASSWSGGVSYEQYF. Written as DNA, the CDR3 is TGTGCCAGTAGCTGGAGCGGGGGCGTCTCCTACGAGCAGTACTTC. Full variable domain (missing parts from reference TRBV19 and TRBJ2-7): DGGITQSPKYLFRKEGQNVTLSCEQNLNHDAMYWYRQDPGQGLRLIYYSQIVNDFQKGDIAEGYSVSREKKESFPLTVTSAQKNPTAFYLCASSWSGGVSYEQYFGPGTRLTVT.